This TCR beta chain was captured by sequencing in a study of ipilimumab plus nivolumab after autologous stem cell transplantation. V was pared by 8 bases and J by 3 bases, with 11 bases between. CDR3 length: 12 residues. The germline V gene has CDR1 LNHDA and CDR2 SQIVND (reference sequence). Produced via immunoSEQ multiplex PCR; TCRdb's table is partial and in-frame only. The profile shows about 47,000 clones, around nine tenths of them singletons. V gene TRBV19 combines with J gene TRBJ2-7; D not certain. The TCR sequence derives from a male donor with multiple myeloma. Sequencing was performed on PBMCs, taken in a trial of ipilimumab plus nivolumab as post-transplant consolidation. The CDR3 reads CASSDKNYEQYF. The DNA for the CDR3 is TGTGCCAGTTCCGACAAGAACTACGAGCAGTACTTC.